The 19 T cell receptor beta chains in this list originate from one sample, sequenced in a study of T cell clonotyping in hematopoietic cell transplantation. Data came from immunoSEQ multiplex PCR; TCRdb stores just in-frame clones and leaves some out. The sample includes approximately 50,000 clones, under 90% of them seen just once. The time point was: recipient sample about 28 days before transplant, after cytoreduction. This specimen consisted of peripheral blood mononuclear cells, obtained before stem cell transplant. The receptors here all came from a man in his fifties or sixties with biphenotypic leukemia. Some clones in this sample may be carry-over from other donors' samples.

V is TRBV27 and J is TRBJ2-7, with D tentatively TRBD1 (7 bases). The V end lost 3 bases, the J end lost 7 bases, and 16 bases lay between the germline ends. Germline values: CDR1 MNHEY, CDR2 SMNVEV (reference sequence). CDR3 length: 14 amino acids. The CDR3 sequence: CASSLQGEGGEQYF. CDR3 sequence (DNA): TGTGCCAGCAGTTTGCAGGGGGAAGGGGGGGAGCAGTACTTC.

DNA for the CDR3: TGTGCCTGGAGTACCGGAGGGGGACAGTTTGGCAATCAGCCCCAGCATTTT. This sequence encodes CAWSTGGGQFGNQPQHF. The chain carries TRBV30 and TRBJ1-5, with 7 bases that match TRBD1. With 2 bases clipped from V and 2 bases from J, the junction kept 12 bases outside the gene matches. This CDR3 is built from 17 residues. Germline-derived CDR1 and CDR2 are GTSNPN and SVGIG (reference sequence).

The V call is TRBV5-1, the J call TRBJ2-5, with 10 bases that match TRBD2. The CDR3 loop spans 14 amino acids. The V gene end was trimmed by 2 bases and the J gene end by 4 bases; junction bases not matched to a gene: 2. Germline V gives CDR1 SGHRS, CDR2 YFSETQ. In DNA, the CDR3 is TGCGCCAGCAGCTTTGCTAGCGGGAGAGAGACCCAGTACTTC. This sequence encodes CASSFASGRETQYF.

The chain links TRBV2 to TRBJ2-1; 9 positions agree with TRBD2. Per the germline V gene, CDR1 is SNHLY and CDR2 is FYNNEI. V shed 6 bases, J shed 0 bases, and the junction held 21 bases outside the gene matches. The CDR3 sequence is 21 residues long. In DNA, the CDR3 is TGTGCCAGCAGGGCCCAAATAGCGGGAGATGCGAGATGGGGCTCCTACAATGAGCAGTTCTTC. Translation: CASRAQIAGDARWGSYNEQFF.

The chain recombines TRBV6-5 with TRBJ2-3; D unclear. CDR3 length: 13 amino acids. Germline CDR1 reads MNHEY; CDR2 reads SVGAGI. V lost 6 bases and J lost 0, with 7 bases in between. The CDR3 loop is CASRLLSTDTQYF. The CDR3 nucleotides are TGTGCCAGCAGACTTCTGAGCACAGATACGCAGTATTTT.

V usage is TRBV6-1 and J usage is TRBJ2-7; maybe TRBD1 (6 bases). This CDR3 comprises 13 residues. Trimming removed 4 bases at V and 5 bases at J, with 12 bases between. The germline V gene has CDR1 MNHNS and CDR2 SASEGT. CDR3 DNA sequence: TGTGCCAGCAGTGGACCAGGGGCCCACGAGCAGTACTTC. This translates into CASSGPGAHEQYF.

This chain links TRBV9 with TRBJ1-2, with D perhaps TRBD1 (6 bases). CDR3 length: 17 residues. Trimming pared 4 bases from V and 0 bases from J, leaving 19 bases between. Germline V gene lookup returns CDR1 SGDLS and CDR2 YYNGEE. CDR3 in amino acids: CASSSSPGGAANYGYTF. Written as DNA, the CDR3 is TGTGCCAGCAGCTCCTCACCTGGGGGGGCGGCTAACTATGGCTACACCTTC.

The chain couples TRBV6-5 to TRBJ1-2, with 7 bases matching TRBD1. Germline V gene lookup returns CDR1 MNHEY and CDR2 SVGAGI. CDR3 length: 15 amino acids. V lost 2 bases, J lost 7 bases, and 10 bases stayed unmatched. The CDR3 coding sequence is TGTGCCAGCAGTTACACTGATACAGGGGCTGGTGGCTACACCTTC. This gives the protein CASSYTDTGAGGYTF.

The V and J genes are TRBV28 and TRBJ1-1; D not resolved. V was cut by 2 bases and J by 1 base, with 11 bases left in between. The germline CDR1 and CDR2 sequences are MDHEN and SYDVKM. CDR3 size: 15 residues. In nucleotides, the CDR3 is TGTGCCAGCAGTTTACACGGGAAAGCGAACACTGAAGCTTTCTTT. Protein: CASSLHGKANTEAFF. Full variable domain (missing parts from reference TRBV28 and TRBJ1-1): DVKVTQSSRYLVKRTGEKVFLECVQDMDHENMFWYRQDPGLGLRLIYFSYDVKMKEKGDIPEGYSVSREKKERFSLILESASTNQTSMYLCASSLHGKANTEAFFGQGTRLTVV.

The chain recombines TRBV27 with TRBJ2-7; D might be TRBD2 (5 bases). CDR1 MNHEY and CDR2 SMNVEV come from the germline V gene (reference sequence). Between the trimmed V and J ends, which lost 8 bases and 6 bases, there was a span of 17 bases. This CDR3 region has 13 residues. CDR3 nucleotide sequence: TGTGCCAGCCGCGCGGCCCATCTAGCCGAGCAGTACTTC. Amino acid sequence: CASRAAHLAEQYF.

This chain uses TRBV29-1 with TRBJ2-1; D uncertain. The CDR3 length is 13 residues. Trimming took off 4 bases at V and 0 bases at J, with 7 bases between the two ends. The germline CDR1 and CDR2 sequences are SQVTM and ANQGSEA. CDR3 DNA sequence: TGCAGCGTTGGTGCTAGCTCCTACAATGAGCAGTTCTTC. It encodes CSVGASSYNEQFF.

The DNA of the CDR3 is TGTGCCAGCAGCCTACATGAGGGGACCCAGTACTTC. Amino acid sequence: CASSLHEGTQYF. The J gene is TRBJ2-5, the V gene TRBV14; tentative D call: TRBD2 (5 bases). CDR3 length: 12 amino acids. Germline CDR1 and CDR2: SGHDN and FVKESK. Between the trimmed V and J ends, which lost 4 bases and 7 bases, there was a span of 10 bases.

The genes are TRBV4-1 and TRBJ2-7, with 8 bases fitting TRBD2. V dropped 2 bases and J dropped 0; count of bases not matched to a gene: 12. The germline V gene encodes CDR1 MGHRA and CDR2 YSYEKL. The CDR3 totals 18 residues. The DNA for the CDR3 is TGCGCCAGCAGCCAACTGCTTCCCACTAGCGGAATCTCCTACGAGCAGTACTTC. It translates to CASSQLLPTSGISYEQYF.

Concerning this clone itself: Within the sample, other DNA sequences also encode this same CDR3. The genes are TRBV30 and TRBJ2-5; D not resolved. The CDR3 consists of 13 residues. CDR1 is GTSNPN, CDR2 SVGIG, per germline (reference sequence). The V and J ends lost 2 bases and 1 base respectively, with 8 bases between them. This CDR3 is CAWSRGPQETQYF. The CDR3 coding sequence is TGTGCCTGGAGTAGAGGACCCCAAGAGACCCAGTACTTC.

The chain joins TRBV19 to TRBJ2-3; TRBD2 agrees at 8 bases. The germline V gene encodes CDR1 LNHDA and CDR2 SQIVND (reference sequence). CDR3 length equals 17 residues. J lost 1 base, V lost 3 bases, and 9 bases had no gene match. The CDR3, as DNA: TGTGCCAGTAGTATGGAGCTCCTACTAGCGGGCACAGATACGCAGTATTTT. It translates to CASSMELLLAGTDTQYF.

The chain employs TRBV18 and TRBJ1-4; 7 bases match TRBD1. J lost 6 bases, V lost 6 bases, and 10 bases had no gene match. The CDR3 sequence is 15 residues long. CDR1 is KGHSH and CDR2 is LQKENI in the germline V gene. Written as DNA, the CDR3 is TGTGCCAGCTCCCTAACCGGGGACAGTGATGAAAAACTGTTTTTT. Protein: CASSLTGDSDEKLFF.

The chain is built from TRBV11-2 and TRBJ2-7, with 7 bases that match TRBD2. The CDR3 sequence is 13 residues long. The germline CDR1 and CDR2 sequences are SGHAT and FQNNGV. The J segment lost 4 bases and the V segment lost 5 bases, leaving 5 bases of the junction unmatched. The CDR3 here is CASSQTGGYEQYF. The CDR3 DNA follows: TGTGCCAGCAGCCAAACCGGGGGGTACGAGCAGTACTTC.

This chain connects TRBV4-2 to TRBJ2-7; TRBD1 matches at 7 bases. V lost 2 bases and J lost 3; bases outside the gene matches: 7. Germline V gives CDR1 LGHNA, CDR2 YNFKEQ. The CDR3 totals 15 residues. The CDR3 bases are TGTGCCAGCAGCCAAAGACAGGGAGAAAACTACGAGCAGTACTTC. This gives the protein CASSQRQGENYEQYF.

This clone was counted between two and nine times. This sequence joins TRBV19 and TRBJ2-1; possibly TRBD2 for D (5 bases). V dropped 6 bases and J dropped 7 bases, with 13 bases sitting between them. This CDR3 spans 13 amino acids. Germline V gives CDR1 LNHDA, CDR2 SQIVND (reference sequence). The DNA for the CDR3 is TGTGCCAGTAGCCGGACCCGCGGGAATGAGCAGTTCTTC. Its translation: CASSRTRGNEQFF.